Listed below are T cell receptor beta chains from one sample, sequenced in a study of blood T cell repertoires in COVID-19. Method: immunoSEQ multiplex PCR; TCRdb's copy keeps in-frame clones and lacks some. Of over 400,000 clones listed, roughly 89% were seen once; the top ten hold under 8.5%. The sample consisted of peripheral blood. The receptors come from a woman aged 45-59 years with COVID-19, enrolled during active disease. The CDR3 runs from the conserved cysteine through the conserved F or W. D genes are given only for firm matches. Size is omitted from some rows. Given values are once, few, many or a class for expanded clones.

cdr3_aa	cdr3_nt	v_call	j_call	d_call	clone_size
CASSPVPGGNTEAFF	TGTGCCAGCAGCCCCGTACCAGGGGGAAATACTGAAGCTTTCTTT	TRBV5-4	TRBJ1-1	TRBD1	NA
CAGSTGRDQPQHF	TGTGCCGGGTCGACAGGGCGAGATCAGCCCCAGCATTTT	TRBV19	TRBJ1-5	TRBD1	NA
CASRMGQGTDTQYF	TGCGCCAGCAGGATGGGACAGGGCACAGATACGCAGTATTTT	TRBV5-1	TRBJ2-3	TRBD1	NA
CASSLRRNQPQHF	TGTGCCAGCAGTTTGCGCCGCAATCAGCCCCAGCATTTT	TRBV27	TRBJ1-5	NA	NA
CATSRDANNEQFF	TGTGCCACCAGCAGAGACGCTAACAATGAGCAGTTCTTC	TRBV15	TRBJ2-1	NA	NA
CAWSGDSKYEQYF	TGTGCCTGGAGTGGGGACAGCAAGTACGAGCAGTACTTC	TRBV30	TRBJ2-7	TRBD1	NA
CAWSFRGGSYNEQFF	TGTGCCTGGAGTTTCCGCGGGGGGTCCTACAATGAGCAGTTCTTC	TRBV30	TRBJ2-1	TRBD2	once
CASSQVGRLNTEAFF	TGTGCCAGCAGCCAAGTGGGCAGGTTGAACACTGAAGCTTTCTTT	TRBV4-2	TRBJ1-1	NA	NA
CASRDRAGNTIYF	TGTGCCAGCAGAGACAGGGCTGGAAACACCATATATTTT	TRBV12-3/TRBV12-4	TRBJ1-3	TRBD1	NA
CASSLAGGVYGYTF	TGTGCCAGCAGTCTGGCGGGGGGCGTATATGGCTACACCTTC	TRBV28	TRBJ1-2	NA	NA
CASSAFGGGAEAFF	TGTGCCAGCAGTGCCTTCGGGGGAGGGGCGGAAGCTTTCTTT	TRBV6-4	TRBJ1-1	NA	NA
CASSLASGGADTQYF	TGTGCCAGCAGCTTAGCTAGCGGGGGGGCAGATACGCAGTATTTT	TRBV7-9	TRBJ2-3	TRBD2	once
CAWSIDRSGGYTF	TGTGCCTGGAGTATAGACAGGAGTGGAGGCTACACCTTC	TRBV30	TRBJ1-2	NA	few
CATSRDPSATNEKLFF	TGTGCCACCAGCAGAGACCCGTCTGCAACTAATGAAAAACTGTTTTTT	TRBV15	TRBJ1-4	NA	NA
CAWSVLLRGGETQYF	TGTGCCTGGAGTGTACTCCTACGGGGGGGAGAGACCCAGTACTTC	TRBV30	TRBJ2-5	TRBD2	once
CASILNPTSGLPGDEQFF	TGCGCCAGCATCCTGAACCCGACTAGCGGGCTACCAGGCGATGAGCAGTTCTTC	TRBV10-2	TRBJ2-1	TRBD2	NA
CASSLDRDQETQYF	TGTGCCAGCAGCTTGGACAGGGATCAAGAGACCCAGTACTTC	TRBV11-3	TRBJ2-5	TRBD1	once
CASSLLGGLLEQYF	TGTGCCAGCAGCTTATTAGGGGGCCTCTTAGAGCAGTACTTC	TRBV7-2	TRBJ2-7	TRBD1	NA
CASSRQFNTEAFF	TGTGCCAGCAGCCGACAGTTTAACACTGAAGCTTTCTTT	TRBV6-5	TRBJ1-1	NA	NA
CASSADSANYGYTF	TGTGCCAGCAGCGCGGACAGTGCTAACTATGGCTACACCTTC	TRBV5-4	TRBJ1-2	NA	NA
CASSLSVGDQPQHF	TGTGCCAGCAGTTTATCGGTCGGGGATCAGCCCCAGCATTTT	TRBV28	TRBJ1-5	NA	NA
CASSLLGDYNTGELFF	TGTGCCAGCAGCCTGTTAGGGGACTATAACACCGGGGAGCTGTTTTTT	TRBV5-5	TRBJ2-2	TRBD2	once
CASSAGTIDRSYEQYF	TGTGCCAGCAGCGCTGGCACTATAGACAGATCCTACGAGCAGTACTTC	TRBV3-1/TRBV3-2	TRBJ2-7	NA	NA